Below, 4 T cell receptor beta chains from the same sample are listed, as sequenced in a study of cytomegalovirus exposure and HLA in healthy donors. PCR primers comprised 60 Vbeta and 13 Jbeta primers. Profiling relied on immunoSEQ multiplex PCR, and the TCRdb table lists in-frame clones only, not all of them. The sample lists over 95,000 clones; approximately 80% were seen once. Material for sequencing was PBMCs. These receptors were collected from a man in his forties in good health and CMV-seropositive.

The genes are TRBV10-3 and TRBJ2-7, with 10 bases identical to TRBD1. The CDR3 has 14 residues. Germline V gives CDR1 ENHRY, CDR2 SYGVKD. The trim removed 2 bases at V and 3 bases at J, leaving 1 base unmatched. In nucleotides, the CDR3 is TGTGCCATCAGTGAGAGGACAGGGGGCTACGAGCAGTACTTC. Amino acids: CAISERTGGYEQYF.

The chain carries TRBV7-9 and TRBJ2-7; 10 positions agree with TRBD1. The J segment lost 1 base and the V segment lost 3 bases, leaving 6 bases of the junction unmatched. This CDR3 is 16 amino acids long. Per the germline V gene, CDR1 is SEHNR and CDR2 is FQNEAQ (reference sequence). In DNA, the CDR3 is TGTGCCAGCAGCTTGACAGGGGGCGCACTGTCCTACGAGCAGTACTTC. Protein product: CASSLTGGALSYEQYF.

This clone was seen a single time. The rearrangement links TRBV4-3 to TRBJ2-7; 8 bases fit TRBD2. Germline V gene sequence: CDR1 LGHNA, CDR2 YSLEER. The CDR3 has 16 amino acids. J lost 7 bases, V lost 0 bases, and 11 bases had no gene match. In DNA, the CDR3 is TGCGCCAGCAGCCAAGATCTTAGTTACATAGCGGGGGAGCAGTACTTC. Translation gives CASSQDLSYIAGEQYF.

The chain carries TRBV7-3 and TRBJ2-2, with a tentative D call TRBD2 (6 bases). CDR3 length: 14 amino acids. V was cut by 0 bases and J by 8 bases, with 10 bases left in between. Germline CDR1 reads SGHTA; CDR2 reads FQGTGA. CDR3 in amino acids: CASSLTGLQGELFF. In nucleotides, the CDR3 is TGTGCCAGCAGCTTAACGGGACTCCAAGGGGAGCTGTTTTTT.